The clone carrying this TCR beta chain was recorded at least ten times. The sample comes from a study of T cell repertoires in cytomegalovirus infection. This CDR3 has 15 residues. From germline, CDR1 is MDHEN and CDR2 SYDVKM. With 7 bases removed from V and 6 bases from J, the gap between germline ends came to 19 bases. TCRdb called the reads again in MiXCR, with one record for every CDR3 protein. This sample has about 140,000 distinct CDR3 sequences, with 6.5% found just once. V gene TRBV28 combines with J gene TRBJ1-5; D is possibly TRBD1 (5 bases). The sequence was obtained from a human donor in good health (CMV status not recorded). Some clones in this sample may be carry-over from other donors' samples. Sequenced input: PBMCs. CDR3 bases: TGTGCCAGCACAAACGGGGAAGGGGCGAGTCAGCCCCAGCATTTT. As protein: CASTNGEGASQPQHF.